The 5 T cell receptor beta chains reported below all come from one sample, sequenced in a study of cytomegalovirus exposure and HLA in healthy donors. The primer mix had 60 Vbeta and 13 Jbeta primers. Profiling relied on immunoSEQ multiplex PCR, and the TCRdb table lists in-frame clones only, not all of them. Here the sample spans 130,000 to 150,000 clones, 84% being singletons. The sequenced sample consisted of PBMCs. The receptors were sampled from a boy younger than 10 in good health and CMV-seronegative.

This chain joins TRBV27 and TRBJ1-5, with 10 bases aligning to TRBD1. The germline CDR1 and CDR2 sequences are MNHEY and SMNVEV (reference sequence). This CDR3 spans 17 amino acids. The trim removed 2 bases at V and 8 bases at J, leaving 12 bases unmatched. This CDR3 is CASSLKGTGATREPQHF. The CDR3, as DNA: TGTGCCAGCAGTTTAAAGGGGACAGGGGCTACCCGAGAGCCCCAGCATTTT.

The V call is TRBV28, the J call TRBJ1-5, with 8 positions matching TRBD1. V lost 6 bases and J lost 4; bases outside the gene matches: 8. CDR3 size: 15 residues. Germline V CDR1 and CDR2: MDHEN, SYDVKM. In DNA form, the CDR3 reads TGTGCCAGCAGCTCGGACAGGGCATATAATCAGCCCCAGCATTTT. Translating it yields CASSSDRAYNQPQHF.

J is TRBJ1-1 and V is TRBV18; 9 bases are a match to TRBD1. Germline loops: CDR1 KGHSH, CDR2 LQKENI. This CDR3 is 16 amino acids long. V dropped 5 bases and J dropped 0; count of bases not matched to a gene: 7. CDR3 bases: TGTGCCAGCTCAATTGGGACAGGGAGCATGAACACTGAAGCTTTCTTT. It codes for CASSIGTGSMNTEAFF.

The chain recombines TRBV7-8 with TRBJ2-5; D gene uncertain. Germline assignment: CDR1 SGHVS and CDR2 FQNEAQ. Trimming removed 1 base at V and 5 bases at J, with 8 bases between. The CDR3 extends over 13 amino acids. CDR3 sequence (DNA): TGTGCCAGCAGCTTAGAGCAGGTTGAGACCCAGTACTTC. Protein product: CASSLEQVETQYF.

V usage is TRBV6-1 and J usage is TRBJ1-2; 9 bases line up with TRBD1. The CDR3 totals 14 residues. The J segment lost 7 bases and the V segment lost 6 bases, leaving 9 bases of the junction unmatched. The germline CDR1 and CDR2 sequences are MNHNS and SASEGT. CDR3 protein: CASSPDRGGSGYTF. The CDR3, as DNA: TGTGCCAGCAGCCCTGACAGGGGGGGTTCTGGCTACACCTTC.